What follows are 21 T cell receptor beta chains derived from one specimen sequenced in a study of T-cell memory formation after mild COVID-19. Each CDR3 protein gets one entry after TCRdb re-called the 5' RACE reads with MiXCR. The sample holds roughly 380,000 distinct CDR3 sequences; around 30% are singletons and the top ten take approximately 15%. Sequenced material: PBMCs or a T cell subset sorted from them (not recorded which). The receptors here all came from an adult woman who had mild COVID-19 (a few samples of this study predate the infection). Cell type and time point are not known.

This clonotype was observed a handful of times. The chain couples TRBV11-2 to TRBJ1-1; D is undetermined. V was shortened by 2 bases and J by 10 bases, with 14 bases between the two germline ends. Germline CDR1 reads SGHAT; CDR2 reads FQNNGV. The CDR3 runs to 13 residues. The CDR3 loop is CASSLLADWGAFF. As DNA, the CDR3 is TGTGCCAGCAGCTTACTAGCCGACTGGGGAGCTTTCTTT.

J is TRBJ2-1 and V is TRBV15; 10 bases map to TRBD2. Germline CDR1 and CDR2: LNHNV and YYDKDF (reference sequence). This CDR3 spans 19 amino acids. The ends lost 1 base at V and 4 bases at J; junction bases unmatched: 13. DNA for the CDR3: TGTGCCACCAGCAGAGGTTACAGCGGGAGGGCCCAAGCGTACAATGAGCAGTTCTTC. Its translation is CATSRGYSGRAQAYNEQFF.

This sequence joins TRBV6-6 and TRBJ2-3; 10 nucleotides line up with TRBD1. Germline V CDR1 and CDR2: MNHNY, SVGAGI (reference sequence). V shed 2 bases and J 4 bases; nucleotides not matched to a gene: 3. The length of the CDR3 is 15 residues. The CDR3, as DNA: TGTGCCAGCAGTTACGCCGGGACAGGGGCAGATACGCAGTATTTT. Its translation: CASSYAGTGADTQYF.

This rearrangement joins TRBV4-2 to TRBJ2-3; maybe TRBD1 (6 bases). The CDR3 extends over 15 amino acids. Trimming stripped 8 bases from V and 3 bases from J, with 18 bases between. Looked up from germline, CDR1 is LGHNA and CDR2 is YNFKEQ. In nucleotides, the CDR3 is TGTGCCAGCCGAGAGAGAGAGGGACAAACAGATACGCAGTATTTT. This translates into CASREREGQTDTQYF.

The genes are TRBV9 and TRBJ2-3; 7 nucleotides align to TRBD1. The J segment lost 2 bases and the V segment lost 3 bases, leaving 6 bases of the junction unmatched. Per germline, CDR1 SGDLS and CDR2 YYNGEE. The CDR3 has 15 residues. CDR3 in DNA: TGTGCCAGCAGCGAAACAGGGGACATCACAGATACGCAGTATTTT. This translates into CASSETGDITDTQYF.

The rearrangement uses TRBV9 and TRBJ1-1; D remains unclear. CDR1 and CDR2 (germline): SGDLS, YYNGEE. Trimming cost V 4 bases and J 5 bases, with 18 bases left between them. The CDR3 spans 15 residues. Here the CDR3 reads CASSPSVVGKTEAFF. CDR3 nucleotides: TGTGCCAGCAGCCCCAGCGTGGTGGGGAAAACTGAAGCTTTCTTT. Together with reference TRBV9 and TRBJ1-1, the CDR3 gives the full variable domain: DSGVTQTPKHLITATGQRVTLRCSPRSGDLSVYWYQQSLDQGLQFLIQYYNGEERAKGNILERFSAQQFPDLHSELNLSSLELGDSALYFCASSPSVVGKTEAFFGQGTRLTVV.

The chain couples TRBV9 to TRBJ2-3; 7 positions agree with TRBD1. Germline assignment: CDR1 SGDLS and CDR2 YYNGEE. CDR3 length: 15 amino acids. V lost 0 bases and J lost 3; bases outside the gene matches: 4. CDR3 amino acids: CASSVERGRTDTQYF. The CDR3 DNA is TGTGCCAGCAGCGTAGAAAGGGGGCGGACAGATACGCAGTATTTT.

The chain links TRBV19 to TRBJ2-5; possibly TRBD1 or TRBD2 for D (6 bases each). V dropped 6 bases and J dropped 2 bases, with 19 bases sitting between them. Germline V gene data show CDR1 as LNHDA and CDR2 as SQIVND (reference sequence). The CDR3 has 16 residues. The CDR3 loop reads CASREIGTGQQETQYF. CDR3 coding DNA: TGTGCCAGTAGGGAGATAGGGACTGGACAGCAAGAGACCCAGTACTTC.

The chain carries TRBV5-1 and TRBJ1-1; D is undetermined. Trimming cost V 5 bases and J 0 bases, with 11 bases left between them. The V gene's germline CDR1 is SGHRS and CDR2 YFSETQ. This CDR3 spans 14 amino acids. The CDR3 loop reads CASSFGPMNTEAFF. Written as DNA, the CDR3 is TGCGCCAGCAGTTTCGGCCCCATGAACACTGAAGCTTTCTTT.

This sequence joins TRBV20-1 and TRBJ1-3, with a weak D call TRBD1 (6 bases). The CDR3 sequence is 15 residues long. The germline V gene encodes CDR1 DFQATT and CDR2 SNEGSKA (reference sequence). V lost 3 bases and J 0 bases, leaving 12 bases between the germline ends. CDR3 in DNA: TGCAGTGCTAGGGCTCCCAGGGGCTCTGGAAACACCATATATTTT. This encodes CSARAPRGSGNTIYF.

The DNA of the CDR3 is TGCGCCAGCAGCCCCTCATCGGCCGGGGGAGTCTACAATGAGCAGTTCTTC. This sequence encodes CASSPSSAGGVYNEQFF. The gene calls are TRBV4-1 and TRBJ2-1, with D possibly matching TRBD2 (6 bases). This CDR3 contains 17 residues. Trimming stripped 4 bases from V and 3 bases from J, with 19 bases between. CDR1 MGHRA and CDR2 YSYEKL come from the germline V gene.

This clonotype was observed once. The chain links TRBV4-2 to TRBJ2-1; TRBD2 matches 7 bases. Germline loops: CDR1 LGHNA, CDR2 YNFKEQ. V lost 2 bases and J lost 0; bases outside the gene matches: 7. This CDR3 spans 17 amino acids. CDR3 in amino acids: CASSQSERGSSYNEQFF. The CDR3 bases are TGTGCCAGCAGCCAATCCGAGCGGGGCAGCTCCTACAATGAGCAGTTCTTC.

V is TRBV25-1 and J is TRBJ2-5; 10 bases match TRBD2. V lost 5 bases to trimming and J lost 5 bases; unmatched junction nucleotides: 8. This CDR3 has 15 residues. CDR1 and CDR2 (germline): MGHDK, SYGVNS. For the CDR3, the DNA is TGTGCCAGCAGTACTAGCGGGACTGCCCGGGAGACCCAGTACTTC. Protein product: CASSTSGTARETQYF.

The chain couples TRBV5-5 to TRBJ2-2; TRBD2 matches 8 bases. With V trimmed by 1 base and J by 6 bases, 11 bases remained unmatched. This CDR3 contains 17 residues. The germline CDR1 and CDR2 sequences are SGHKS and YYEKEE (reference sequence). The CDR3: CASSLLSGRGGSGELFF. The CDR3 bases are TGTGCCAGCAGCTTGTTAAGCGGGAGAGGTGGATCCGGGGAGCTGTTTTTT.

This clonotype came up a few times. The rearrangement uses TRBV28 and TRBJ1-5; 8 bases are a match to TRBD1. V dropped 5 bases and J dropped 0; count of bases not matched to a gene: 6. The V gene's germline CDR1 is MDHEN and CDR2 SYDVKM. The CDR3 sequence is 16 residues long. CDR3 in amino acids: CASSGRTGNSNQPQHF. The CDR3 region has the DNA TGTGCCAGCAGTGGACGGACAGGGAATAGCAATCAGCCCCAGCATTTT. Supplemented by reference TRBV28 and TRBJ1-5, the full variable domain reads DVKVTQSSRYLVKRTGEKVFLECVQDMDHENMFWYRQDPGLGLRLIYFSYDVKMKEKGDIPEGYSVSREKKERFSLILESASTNQTSMYLCASSGRTGNSNQPQHFGDGTRLSIL.

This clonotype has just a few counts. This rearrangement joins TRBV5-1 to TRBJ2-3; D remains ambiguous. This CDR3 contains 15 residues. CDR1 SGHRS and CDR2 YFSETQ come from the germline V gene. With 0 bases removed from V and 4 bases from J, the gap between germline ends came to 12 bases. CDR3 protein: CASSLAPQVPDTQYF. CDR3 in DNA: TGCGCCAGCAGCTTGGCCCCCCAAGTCCCAGATACGCAGTATTTT.

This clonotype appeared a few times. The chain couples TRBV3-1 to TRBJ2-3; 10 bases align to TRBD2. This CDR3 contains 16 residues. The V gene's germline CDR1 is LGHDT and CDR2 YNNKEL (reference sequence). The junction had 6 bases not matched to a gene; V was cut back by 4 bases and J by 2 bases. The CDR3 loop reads CASSLQAGGFTDTQYF. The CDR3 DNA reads TGTGCCAGCAGCCTACAAGCGGGAGGGTTCACAGATACGCAGTATTTT.

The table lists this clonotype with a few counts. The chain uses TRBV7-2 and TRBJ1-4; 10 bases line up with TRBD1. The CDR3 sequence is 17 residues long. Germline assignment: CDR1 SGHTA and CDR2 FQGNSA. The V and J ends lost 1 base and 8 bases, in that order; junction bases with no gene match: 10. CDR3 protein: CASSLGVTGGSEEKLFF. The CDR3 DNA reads TGTGCCAGCAGCTTAGGGGTGACAGGGGGCTCGGAGGAAAAACTGTTTTTT.

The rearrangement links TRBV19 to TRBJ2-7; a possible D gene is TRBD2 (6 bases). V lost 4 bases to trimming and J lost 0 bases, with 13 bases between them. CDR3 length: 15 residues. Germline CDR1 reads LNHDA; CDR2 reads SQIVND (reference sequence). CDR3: CASSTLSGISYEQYF. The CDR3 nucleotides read TGTGCCAGTAGTACGCTTAGCGGTATCTCCTACGAGCAGTACTTC.

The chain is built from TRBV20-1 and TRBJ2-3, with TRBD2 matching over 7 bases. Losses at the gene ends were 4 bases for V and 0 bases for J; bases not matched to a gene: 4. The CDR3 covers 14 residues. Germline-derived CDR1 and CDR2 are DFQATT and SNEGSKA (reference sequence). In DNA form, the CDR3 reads TGCAGTGCTATATGGGGGGGGAGCACAGATACGCAGTATTTT. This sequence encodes CSAIWGGSTDTQYF.

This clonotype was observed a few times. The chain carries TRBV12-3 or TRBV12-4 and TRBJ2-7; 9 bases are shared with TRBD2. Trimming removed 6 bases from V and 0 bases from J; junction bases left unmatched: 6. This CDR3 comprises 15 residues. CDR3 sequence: CASSSSGRPSYEQYF. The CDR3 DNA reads TGTGCCAGCAGCTCCAGCGGGAGGCCCTCCTACGAGCAGTACTTC.